The clone carrying this T cell receptor delta chain was picked up a small number of times. What it binds is not known. The data stem from a study of Vδ1+ human thymocytes. Study findings and constraints: In the thymus, TRG and TRD repertoires looked highly polyclonal with Gaussian CDR3 lengths.

Germline-derived CDR1 and CDR2 are TSWWSYY and QGS. Trimming pared 3 bases from V and 8 bases from J, leaving 16 bases between. The CDR3 has 14 residues. The template was reverse-transcribed extracted RNA. Pooled V-gene forward primers with one constant-region reverse primer generated the CDR3 amplicons by multiplex PCR. TCRdb called clones from the multiplex PCR reads again using CATT. Altogether more than 50,000 delta-chain clones are present, around 15% being singletons, with the ten largest covering roughly 0.46%. The chain recombines TRDV1 with TRDJ1; D unclear. The specimen sequenced was Vdelta1+ gamma-delta thymocytes from the thymus. As to subset: FACS-sorted CD3+ TCRalphabeta- TCRVdelta1+ TCRVdelta2- thymocytes. This TCR was sampled from a boy under three years old who had congenital heart surgery. The CDR3 reads CALGDPGLSSKLIF. CDR3 sequence (DNA): TGTGCTCTTGGGGATCCCGGCCTTTCTTCGAAACTCATCTTT.